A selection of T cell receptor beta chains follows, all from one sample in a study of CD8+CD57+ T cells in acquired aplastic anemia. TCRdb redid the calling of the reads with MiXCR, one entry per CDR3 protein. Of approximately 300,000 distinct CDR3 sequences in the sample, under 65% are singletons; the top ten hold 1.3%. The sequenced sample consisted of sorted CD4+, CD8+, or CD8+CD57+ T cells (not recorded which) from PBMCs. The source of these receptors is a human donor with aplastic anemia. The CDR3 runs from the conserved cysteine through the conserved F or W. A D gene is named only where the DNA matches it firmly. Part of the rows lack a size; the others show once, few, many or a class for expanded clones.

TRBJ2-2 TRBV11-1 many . CASSLMGVEVSGELFF TGTGCCAGCAGCTTAATGGGAGTTGAAGTCAGCGGGGAGCTGTTTTTT
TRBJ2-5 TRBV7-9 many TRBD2 CASGGAGKGETQYF TGTGCCAGCGGGGGAGCGGGAAAAGGGGAGACCCAGTACTTC
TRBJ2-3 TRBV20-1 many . CSAFRLPKTDTQYF TGCAGTGCTTTTAGACTCCCTAAGACAGATACGCAGTATTTT
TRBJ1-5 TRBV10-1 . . CASQCNQPQHF TGCGCCAGCCAATGCAATCAGCCCCAGCATTTT
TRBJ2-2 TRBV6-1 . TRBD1 CASRDGSFGGTGNTGELFF TGTGCCAGCAGGGATGGCTCTTTCGGCGGGACAGGGAACACCGGGGAGCTGTTTTTT
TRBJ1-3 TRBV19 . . CASTSLGERNTIYF TGTGCCAGTACCTCACTGGGGGAAAGAAACACCATATATTTT
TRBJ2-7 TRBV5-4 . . CASSLDGSPYEQYF TGTGCCAGCAGCTTGGACGGCAGTCCCTACGAGCAGTACTTC
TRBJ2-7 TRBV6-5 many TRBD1 CASSYGDRVNEQYF TGTGCCAGCAGTTACGGGGACAGGGTAAACGAGCAGTACTTC
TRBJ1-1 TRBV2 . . CASKVQDYTEAFF TGTGCCAGCAAAGTACAGGACTACACTGAAGCTTTCTTT
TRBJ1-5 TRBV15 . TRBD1 CATSRGGNRGYQPQHF TGTGCCACCAGCAGAGGAGGGAACAGGGGGTATCAGCCCCAGCATTTT
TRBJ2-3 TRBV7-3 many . CASSSGQSTQYF TGTGCCAGCAGCTCGGGGCAGAGTACGCAGTATTTT
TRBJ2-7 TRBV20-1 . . CSARTSDSSYEQYF TGCAGTGCTAGGACCTCGGACTCCTCCTACGAGCAGTACTTC
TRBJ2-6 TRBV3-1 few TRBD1 CASSPRDSFSGANVLTF TGTGCCAGCAGCCCCCGGGACAGTTTCTCTGGGGCCAACGTCCTGACTTTC
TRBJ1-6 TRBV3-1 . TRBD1 CASSQGQGTSPLHF TGTGCCAGCAGCCAAGGACAGGGAACTTCACCCCTCCACTTT
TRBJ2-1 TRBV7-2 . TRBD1 CASSTRQGYYNEQFF TGTGCCAGCAGCACCCGACAGGGGTACTACAATGAGCAGTTCTTC
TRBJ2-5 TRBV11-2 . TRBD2 CASSQAGGRLETQYF TGTGCCAGCAGCCAAGCGGGAGGGCGACTTGAGACCCAGTACTTC
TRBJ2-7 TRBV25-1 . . CASRPGQTYEQYF TGTGCCAGCAGGCCCGGACAGACCTACGAGCAGTACTTC
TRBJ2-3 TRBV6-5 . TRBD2 CASSYSFYSGTSQGGRNTQYF TGTGCCAGCAGTTACTCGTTTTATTCCGGGACTAGCCAGGGTGGGCGTAATACGCAGTATTTT
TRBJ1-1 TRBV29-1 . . CSEFRGGRTEAFF TGCAGTGAGTTCAGGGGAGGGAGAACTGAAGCTTTCTTT
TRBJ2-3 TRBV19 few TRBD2 CASRTSGADTQYF TGTGCCAGTCGGACAAGCGGGGCAGATACGCAGTATTTT
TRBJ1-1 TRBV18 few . CASSPTGTPNSEAFF TGTGCCAGCTCCCCTACCGGGACACCGAATTCGGAAGCTTTCTTT
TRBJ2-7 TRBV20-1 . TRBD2 CSARDAWEGEQYF TGCAGTGCCCGGGACGCCTGGGAGGGGGAGCAGTACTTC
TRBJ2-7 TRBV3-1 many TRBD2 CASSHQRGGEEQYF TGTGCCAGCAGCCACCAGCGGGGGGGTGAAGAGCAGTACTTC
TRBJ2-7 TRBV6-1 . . CASSLERTYEQYF TGTGCCAGCAGTTTAGAACGTACCTACGAGCAGTACTTC
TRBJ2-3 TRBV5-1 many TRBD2 CASSLWSGGARTDTQYF TGCGCCAGCAGCTTGTGGAGCGGGGGGGCGCGCACAGATACGCAGTATTTT
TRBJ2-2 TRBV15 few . CATSSRGRLAATGELFF TGTGCCACCAGCAGCAGGGGTCGGCTAGCCGCCACCGGGGAGCTGTTTTTT
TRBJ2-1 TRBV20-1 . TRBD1 CSAFGTATREQFF TGCAGTGCCTTCGGGACAGCAACGCGTGAGCAGTTCTTC
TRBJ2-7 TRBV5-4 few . CATQVIGYEQYF TGTGCCACCCAGGTCATCGGCTACGAGCAGTACTTC
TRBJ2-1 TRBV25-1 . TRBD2 CASSGLAGGYNEQFF TGTGCCAGCAGTGGACTAGCGGGAGGGTATAATGAGCAGTTCTTC
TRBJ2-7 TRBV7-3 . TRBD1 CASSQDLTGAYEQYF TGCGCCAGCAGCCAAGATTTGACAGGGGCCTACGAGCAGTACTTC
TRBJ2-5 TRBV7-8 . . CASTRRWEKETQYF TGTGCCAGCACCCGCAGATGGGAGAAAGAGACCCAGTACTTC
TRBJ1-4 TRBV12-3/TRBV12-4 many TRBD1 CASTEGQGARKLFF TGTGCCAGCACCGAGGGGCAGGGGGCGAGAAAACTGTTTTTT
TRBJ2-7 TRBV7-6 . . CASRGAFYEQYF TGTGCCAGCAGGGGGGCATTCTACGAGCAGTACTTC
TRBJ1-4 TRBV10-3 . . CAISENGLDEKLFF TGTGCCATCAGTGAGAATGGTCTCGATGAAAAACTGTTTTTT
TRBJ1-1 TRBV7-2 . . CASSLRGGKTEAFF TGTGCCAGCAGCTTAAGGGGGGGGAAGACTGAAGCTTTCTTT
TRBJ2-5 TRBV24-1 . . CATSDPGQQETQYF TGTGCCACCAGTGATCCAGGACAGCAAGAGACCCAGTACTTC
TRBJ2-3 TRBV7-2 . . CASTHIGAKDTQYF TGTGCCAGCACCCACATCGGAGCTAAAGATACGCAGTATTTT
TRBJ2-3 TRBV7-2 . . CASSSLGITDTQYF TGTGCCAGCAGCTCGCTGGGGATCACAGATACGCAGTATTTT
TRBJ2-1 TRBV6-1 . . CASSGGRNNEQFF TGTGCCAGCAGTGGGGGACGGAACAATGAGCAGTTCTTC
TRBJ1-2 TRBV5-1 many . CASSPGEGGYGYTF TGCGCCAGCAGCCCCGGCGAAGGGGGCTATGGCTACACCTTC
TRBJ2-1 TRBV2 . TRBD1 CASSIGQGGGNEQFF TGTGCCAGCAGCATCGGACAGGGGGGAGGCAATGAGCAGTTCTTC
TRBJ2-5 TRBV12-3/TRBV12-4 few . CASSYVVAETQYF TGTGCCAGCAGTTATGTCGTGGCAGAGACCCAGTACTTC
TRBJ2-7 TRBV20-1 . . CSARDIQGGSYEQYF TGCAGTGCTAGAGATATCCAGGGTGGCTCCTACGAGCAGTACTTC
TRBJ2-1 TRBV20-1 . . CSAKTNWGSNEQFF TGCAGTGCTAAAACCAATTGGGGAAGCAATGAGCAGTTCTTC
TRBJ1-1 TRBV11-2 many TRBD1 CASGLQAGGIWTEAFF TGTGCCAGCGGGCTCCAGGCAGGGGGTATCTGGACTGAAGCTTTCTTT
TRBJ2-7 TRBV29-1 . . CSVRQGGIREQYF TGCAGCGTTAGACAGGGAGGAATAAGGGAGCAGTACTTC
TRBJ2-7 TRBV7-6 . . CASSSLWGPSYEQYF TGTGCCAGCAGCTCTTTATGGGGGCCCTCCTACGAGCAGTACTTC
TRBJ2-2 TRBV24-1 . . CATSDFPTWADANTGELFF TGTGCCACCAGTGATTTCCCGACCTGGGCGGACGCGAACACCGGGGAGCTGTTTTTT
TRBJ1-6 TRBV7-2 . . CASSLAPGSNSPLHF TGTGCCAGCAGCTTAGCTCCAGGGTCGAATTCACCCCTCCACTTT
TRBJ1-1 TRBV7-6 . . CASSLAMGADTEAFF TGTGCCAGCAGCTTAGCAATGGGGGCCGACACTGAAGCTTTCTTT
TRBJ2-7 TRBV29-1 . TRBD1 CSVSTGQGYEQYF TGCAGCGTGAGTACGGGACAGGGCTACGAGCAGTACTTC
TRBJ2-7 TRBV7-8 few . CASSIAATGSYEQYF TGTGCCAGCAGCATAGCAGCGACGGGGTCCTACGAGCAGTACTTC
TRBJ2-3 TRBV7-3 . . CVSSSSNTDTRYF TGTGTCAGCAGCTCATCTAACACAGATACGCGGTATTTT
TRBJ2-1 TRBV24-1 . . CATSEQAGYSNEQFF TGTGCCACCAGTGAACAGGCAGGGTACAGCAATGAGCAGTTCTTC
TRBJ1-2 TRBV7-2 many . CASSLGGAGRSHGYTF TGTGCCAGCAGCTTAGGGGGTGCAGGGAGGAGTCATGGCTACACCTTC
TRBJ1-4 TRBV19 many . CASSGEAAFNEKLFF TGTGCCAGTAGTGGCGAGGCGGCGTTTAATGAAAAACTGTTTTTT
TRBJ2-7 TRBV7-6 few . CASSTYRSHEQYF TGTGCCAGCAGCACCTACAGGTCCCACGAGCAGTACTTC
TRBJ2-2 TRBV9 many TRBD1 CASSVAGQVLTGELFF TGTGCCAGCAGCGTAGCGGGACAGGTATTAACCGGGGAGCTGTTTTTT
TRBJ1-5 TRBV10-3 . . CAISGTANQPQHF TGTGCCATCAGTGGGACAGCCAATCAGCCCCAGCATTTT